This T cell receptor (beta chain) comes out of a study of T cells in Graves' hyperthyroidism and ophthalmopathy (dated by TCRdb to between 2017 and 2020). In the study overall: Peripheral blood samples were taken at the time of initial diagnosis, prior to any treatment. To identify TCR V-J signatures that set the groups apart, the researchers used a discovery cohort of 90 to 100 patients, made up of roughly 45 with Graves' ophthalmopathy and some 58 with stable Graves' hyperthyroidism. Prospective prediction of ophthalmopathy was tested in an independent validation cohort of about 19 hyperthyroidism patients and 17 patients who later progressed to ophthalmopathy. The 75 to 100 discovery patients were divided at random into training and test sets in a 7:3 ratio. In about 6 Graves' hyperthyroidism patients, the study also compared T-cell repertoires from thyroid tissue with T-cell repertoires from blood. After blood sampling, hyperthyroidism patients were treated with methimazole at a starting dose of 30 mg daily, and ophthalmopathy patients were treated with high-dose intravenous methylprednisolone. According to the paper, TCR Vbeta CDR3 sequencing was carried out on more than 120 peripheral blood samples, which came from about 45 ophthalmopathy, 80 or so hyperthyroidism and 17 progressor patients.

This clonotype was detected a few times. It lacks a known antigen. Per-base quality was not reported, and no clone a single base away is much larger than it. On the study overall, not on this receptor specifically: Sample size was not statistically predetermined, and investigators were not blinded to group allocation. In validation, the model predicted progression to ophthalmopathy a median of about 6.5 months before onset, with about 64% sensitivity and nearly 75% specificity. Ophthalmopathy was separated from stable hyperthyroidism by a 13 V-J signature model, with 85% to 90% sensitivity and about 81% specificity obtained in cross-validation and 80%/75% obtained in testing. Most expanded thyroid clonotypes (frequency above 0.001) were also detected in blood, suggesting blood repertoires may reflect thyroid immune responses.

CDR1 MGHDK and CDR2 SYGVNS are derived from the germline V gene. From the cysteine up to the phenylalanine, the CDR3 has a length of 15 residues. Here the CDR3 DNA is all that survives: 45 bases in frame from base 1. V trim: 8 bases; J trim: 5 bases; unmatched bases: 13. The TCR beta CDR3 regions were amplified from RNA transcripts. A first-round RT-PCR of the TCR CDR3 used the HTBI primer set with the Qiagen OneStep RT-PCR kit. Libraries were constructed in a second round of multiplex PCR, after which size selection and purification were carried out. The libraries were sequenced on an Illumina HiSeq2000 using paired-end 100 bp reads. The paper's data handling went like this. Raw data were processed with SOAPnuke, discarding reads with adapters, uncalled bases, mean Phred below 15, or no exact constant-primer or identifier match. High-quality paired reads were merged with COPE v1.2.5, and unique nucleotide sequences were defined as clonotypes. MiTCR v1.1 was used to align the clonotypes against IMGT TRBV, TRBD and TRBJ reference segments. Only V-J combinations with frequency above 0.0001, covering about 99% of repertoires, were analysed. A TCS score was defined as the ratio between F50 (clonal expansion) and ExV (chaos), using BLOSUM62-based TCRdist between CDR3 peptides within each V-J. Welch's t-statistics and random forest reduced 500 to 550 V-J features to 13, which were used in a naive Bayes classifier (R e1071). Through fastp at Q25 and MiXCR, TCRdb rebuilt clones from the public reads, retaining in-frame beta chains. All rows with the same CDR3 protein become a single entry with the most common DNA and genes. The V and J calls and clone size are TCRdb's, not the authors'. In all, the sample holds about 180,000 distinct CDR3 sequences, and roughly 10% of those were seen once. Around 20% of the sample goes to the ten largest clones.

The hyperthyroidism patients were between 18 and 65 years old and newly diagnosed, with a disease duration of less than 2 months. Any patient with an uncontrolled infection, another autoimmune disease, pregnancy or lactation was excluded. Diagnoses were based on clinical symptoms, serum thyroxine and TRAb, thyroid ultrasound and orbital computed tomography. Blood from progressor patients was collected at the time of first diagnosis with hyperthyroidism, before any ophthalmopathy symptoms had appeared. PBMCs were isolated from roughly 10 ml of fresh peripheral blood by Ficoll-Paque density gradient centrifugation. Patients classed as progressors first received a Graves' hyperthyroidism diagnosis and then went on to develop ophthalmopathy during follow-up. Total RNA was extracted with Trizol reagent, and quality was checked on an Agilent 2100 Bioanalyzer.

Recombination linked TRBV25-1 to TRBJ2-7, with 9 bases matching TRBD1. The sequence was collected from a woman aged 18 to 35 with Graves' hyperthyroidism that later progressed to Graves' ophthalmopathy. Material: blood. The bases are TGTGCCAGCTCTCTTCCCGGGACAGGGATCCACGAGCAGTACTTC. Translation gives CASSLPGTGIHEQYF.